The 15 T cell receptor beta chains presented below share a single source sample, sequenced in a study of T-cell reconstitution after alpha-beta-depleted transplantation in children. Preparation of the TCRbeta library involved a method that used unique molecular identifiers. MiXCR was run by TCRdb on the PCR reads, yielding one entry per CDR3 protein. In the table there are around 300,000 distinct CDR3 sequences, around 20% of which are singletons. Sequencing used PBMCs, mostly from graft donor cells, obtained 180 days after TCRalphabeta/CD19-depleted stem cell transplant. These receptors were collected from a male patient aged 10 to 17 who had a stem cell transplant for acute lymphoblastic leukemia, so the T cells may come from the graft donor.

This rearrangement joins TRBV2 to TRBJ1-5; the match to TRBD1 covers 9 bases. V lost 0 bases, J lost 5 bases, and 2 bases stayed unmatched. The CDR3 extends over 15 amino acids. CDR1 SNHLY and CDR2 FYNNEI come from the germline V gene. CDR3 loop: CASSEAGTGHQPQHF. The CDR3 DNA follows: TGTGCCAGCAGTGAAGCTGGGACAGGGCATCAGCCCCAGCATTTT.

The J gene is TRBJ2-7, the V gene TRBV24-1; TRBD1 aligns across 8 bases. This CDR3 is built from 15 residues. Germline CDR1 KGHDR, CDR2 SFDVKD. Trimming took 7 bases from V and 0 from J; bases not matched to a gene: 7. The CDR3 loop is CATSDDRGPSYEQYF. Written as DNA, the CDR3 is TGTGCCACCAGCGATGACAGGGGACCCTCCTACGAGCAGTACTTC.

The V and J genes are TRBV27 and TRBJ1-6; a possible D gene is TRBD1 (6 bases). CDR1 and CDR2 from the germline V gene are MNHEY and SMNVEV (reference sequence). The CDR3 extends over 14 amino acids. Trimming pared 4 bases from V and 9 bases from J, leaving 13 bases between. The CDR3: CASSYGQLTSPLHF. The CDR3 nucleotides read TGTGCCAGCAGTTACGGACAGCTTACTTCACCCCTCCACTTT.

This clonotype was seen at least ten times. The V call is TRBV7-9, the J call TRBJ2-3; TRBD1 agrees at 7 bases. The length of the CDR3 is 12 residues. Germline lookup yields CDR1 SEHNR and CDR2 FQNEAQ (reference sequence). V gave up 5 bases and J gave up 5 bases; unmatched junction bases: 1. This CDR3 is CASSPGGDTQYF. The CDR3 nucleotides are TGTGCCAGCAGCCCAGGGGGAGATACGCAGTATTTT.

The chain is built from TRBV7-9 and TRBJ2-2; D is possibly TRBD1 or TRBD2 (5 bases each). The CDR3 has 16 amino acids. The V and J ends lost 0 bases and 1 base respectively, with 9 bases between them. Looked up from germline, CDR1 is SEHNR and CDR2 is FQNEAQ (reference sequence). CDR3 sequence (DNA): TGTGCCAGCAGCTTAGCGCTGGGGGTGAACACCGGGGAGCTGTTTTTT. Amino acid sequence: CASSLALGVNTGELFF.

The CDR3 DNA reads as TGTGCCAGCAGCGACCCAGGGAATGCCCCTGGAAACACCATATATTTT. This translates into CASSDPGNAPGNTIYF. This chain connects TRBV9 to TRBJ1-3; perhaps TRBD1 as D (5 bases). Deletions cut 3 bases from V and 2 bases from J, with 15 bases between. The CDR3 runs to 16 residues. Germline lookup yields CDR1 SGDLS and CDR2 YYNGEE.

This clonotype was seen at least ten times. The V gene is TRBV29-1, the J gene TRBJ2-7; perhaps TRBD1 as D (5 bases). Germline CDR1 and CDR2: SQVTM and ANQGSEA. V shed 5 bases and J shed 1 base, with 21 bases lying between them. The CDR3 is 16 amino acids. CDR3 region: CSVQLNRYFSSYEQYF. CDR3 sequence (DNA): TGCAGCGTTCAACTTAACAGGTACTTTAGTTCCTACGAGCAGTACTTC.

J is TRBJ2-3 and V is TRBV7-8; unclear D gene. Germline-derived CDR1 and CDR2 are SGHVS and FQNEAQ. CDR3 size: 14 residues. V dropped 0 bases and J dropped 4 bases, with 8 bases sitting between them. The CDR3 is CASSLARLPDTQYF. The CDR3 nucleotides are TGTGCCAGCAGCTTAGCCAGACTTCCAGATACGCAGTATTTT.

Ten or more counts support this clonotype. The J gene is TRBJ2-7, the V gene TRBV5-1; possibly TRBD1 for D (5 bases). Trimming shortened V by 1 base and J by 0 bases, and 11 bases separated the two germline ends. Germline CDR1 and CDR2: SGHRS and YFSETQ. This CDR3 region has 15 residues. Here the CDR3 DNA reads TGCGCCAGCAGCTTGACCGACAGACCCTCCTACGAGCAGTACTTC. Amino acids: CASSLTDRPSYEQYF.

The chain links TRBV29-1 to TRBJ2-7; D call uncertain. Per germline, CDR1 SQVTM and CDR2 ANQGSEA. V lost 7 bases to trimming and J lost 2 bases, with 6 bases between them. The CDR3 consists of 10 residues. CDR3 amino acids: CSAVTYEQYF. CDR3 coding DNA: TGCAGCGCTGTTACCTACGAGCAGTACTTC.

This sequence joins TRBV7-3 and TRBJ1-2, with TRBD1 matching over 9 bases. The ends lost 5 bases at V and 3 bases at J; junction bases unmatched: 4. Germline loops: CDR1 SGHTA, CDR2 FQGTGA. CDR3 length equals 14 residues. Here the CDR3 reads CASSPWTGDYGYTF. The CDR3 coding sequence is TGTGCCAGCAGCCCGTGGACAGGGGACTATGGCTACACCTTC.

This clonotype was detected only a few times. The chain carries TRBV29-1 and TRBJ2-7, with D possibly matching TRBD1 (6 bases). The CDR3 has 14 amino acids. Germline V lookup: CDR1 SQVTM, CDR2 ANQGSEA. V shed 0 bases and J shed 5 bases, with 14 bases lying between them. The CDR3 nucleotides read TGCAGCGTTGAAGATGGGCGCAGGGGCCACGAGCAGTACTTC. The encoded protein is CSVEDGRRGHEQYF.

This clonotype has ten or more counts. The chain carries TRBV29-1 and TRBJ1-2; D remains unclear. V lost 3 bases and J lost 7, with 6 bases in between. From germline, CDR1 is SQVTM and CDR2 ANQGSEA. This CDR3 spans 10 amino acids. As DNA, the CDR3 is TGCAGCGTTGAGGGAAGTGGCTACACCTTC. Translation gives CSVEGSGYTF. Using reference TRBV29-1 and TRBJ1-2 for the parts outside the CDR3, the full variable domain is SAVISQKPSRDICQRGTSLTIQCQVDSQVTMMFWYRQQPGQSLTLIATANQGSEATYESGFVIDKFPISRPNLTFSTLTVSNMSPEDSSIYLCSVEGSGYTFGSGTRLTVV.

This clonotype was detected a few times. Here the CDR3 reads CASSVRLTDTQYF. CDR3 in DNA: TGTGCCAGCAGCGTACGACTCACAGATACGCAGTATTTT. The chain carries TRBV9 and TRBJ2-3; D is undetermined. This CDR3 is 13 amino acids long. Germline V CDR1 and CDR2: SGDLS, YYNGEE. V dropped 1 base and J dropped 2 bases, with 5 bases sitting between them.

This clonotype was counted only a few times. This chain links TRBV24-1 with TRBJ2-1; 7 bases agree with TRBD1. The CDR3 runs to 12 residues. J gave up 15 bases and V 4 bases, and 8 bases lay outside the gene matches. Looked up from germline, CDR1 is KGHDR and CDR2 is SFDVKD. CDR3 sequence (DNA): TGTGCCACCAGTGAGAGGCCGGGACAGATGTTCTTC. It yields the protein CATSERPGQMFF.